These 32 T cell receptor beta chains came from one sample sequenced in a study of control samples from healthy donors and cancer patients. Assay: immunoSEQ multiplex PCR; the TCRdb copy retains only in-frame clones and omits some. The table records 120,000 to 150,000 clones, roughly nine tenths of them present only once. The source material was blood. These receptors all stem from a man between 18 and 35 years old in good health.

This clone showed up just once. The chain combines TRBV6-6 with TRBJ2-3, with a weak D call TRBD2 (7 bases). The CDR3 has 16 amino acids. The V end was cut by 5 bases, the J end by 1 base, with 16 bases between. Germline-derived CDR1 and CDR2 are MNHNY and SVGAGI (reference sequence). CDR3 in DNA: TGTGCCAGCAGTCAGCAGGCGGGGGCGGGCACAGATACGCAGTATTTT. Translating it yields CASSQQAGAGTDTQYF.

This chain connects TRBV19 to TRBJ2-1; maybe TRBD1 (7 bases). Germline V lookup: CDR1 LNHDA, CDR2 SQIVND (reference sequence). The CDR3 contains 14 residues. V was clipped by 7 bases and J by 8 bases, with 18 bases between them. CDR3 DNA: TGTGCCAGTAAGGCGGGACAGACTTTCCATGAGCAGTTCTTC. Residues: CASKAGQTFHEQFF.

This rearrangement joins TRBV2 to TRBJ2-5; TRBD2 matches 12 bases. Looked up from germline, CDR1 is SNHLY and CDR2 is FYNNEI. The junction had 1 base not matched to a gene; V was cut back by 8 bases and J by 3 bases. The CDR3 runs 13 residues. The CDR3 reads CASRLAGEETQYF. CDR3 nucleotides: TGTGCCAGCCGACTAGCGGGGGAAGAGACCCAGTACTTC.

The CDR3 DNA reads TGTGCCAGCAGCTTGTTAGGAAGGAGTTACAATCAGCCCCAGCATTTT. It yields the protein CASSLLGRSYNQPQHF. V and J are TRBV7-2 and TRBJ1-5, with D unclear. The V gene's germline CDR1 is SGHTA and CDR2 FQGNSA. The V end was cut by 3 bases, the J end by 3 bases, with 15 bases between. This CDR3 is built from 16 residues.

The CDR3 loop reads CASSEARREAFF. The CDR3 DNA reads as TGTGCCAGCAGTGAAGCGCGCAGGGAAGCTTTCTTT. J is TRBJ1-1 and V is TRBV6-1; no clear D. The CDR3 has 12 amino acids. V lost 0 bases, J lost 8 bases, and 7 bases lay in between. The germline gives CDR1 MNHNS, CDR2 SASEGT.

This sequence joins TRBV5-1 and TRBJ2-1; weak D call: TRBD2 (6 bases). Trimming pared 0 bases from V and 0 bases from J, leaving 7 bases between. Germline V gene sequence: CDR1 SGHRS, CDR2 YFSETQ. There are 15 residues in the CDR3. DNA of the CDR3: TGCGCCAGCAGCTTGGACGGGAGCTCCTACAATGAGCAGTTCTTC. Amino acids: CASSLDGSSYNEQFF.

V is TRBV28 and J is TRBJ2-5; 13 nucleotides align to TRBD2. J gave up 3 bases and V 10 bases, and 2 bases lay outside the gene matches. Germline V gives CDR1 MDHEN, CDR2 SYDVKM. The CDR3 runs to 13 residues. In DNA form, the CDR3 reads TGTGCCACCGGACTAGCGGGGGAAGAGACCCAGTACTTC. Amino acid sequence: CATGLAGEETQYF. Variable domain in full (rest from reference TRBV28 and TRBJ2-5): DVKVTQSSRYLVKRTGEKVFLECVQDMDHENMFWYRQDPGLGLRLIYFSYDVKMKEKGDIPEGYSVSREKKERFSLILESASTNQTSMYLCATGLAGEETQYFGPGTRLLVL.

V is TRBV7-2 and J is TRBJ1-2; TRBD1 aligns across 12 bases. CDR1 is SGHTA and CDR2 is FQGNSA in the germline V gene. The CDR3 contains 17 residues. Trimming cost V 1 base and J 4 bases; bases outside gene matches: 7. This CDR3 reads CASSLEAGQGAGYGYTF. The DNA of the CDR3 is TGTGCCAGCAGCTTAGAGGCGGGACAGGGGGCGGGCTATGGCTACACCTTC.

The chain couples TRBV19 to TRBJ1-1, with D unresolved. The V and J ends lost 3 bases and 4 bases respectively, with 9 bases between them. CDR3 length: 13 residues. Germline CDR1 and CDR2: LNHDA and SQIVND (reference sequence). For the CDR3, the DNA is TGTGCCAGTAGTATGGCCTCCTTCACTGAAGCTTTCTTT. Protein: CASSMASFTEAFF.

The chain has TRBV5-6 and TRBJ2-7; 15 nucleotides line up with TRBD2. CDR1 and CDR2 (germline): SGHDT, YYEEEE. The CDR3 consists of 15 residues. V lost 3 bases, J lost 4 bases, and 2 bases stayed unmatched. CDR3 in amino acids: CASSYGTSGGYEQYF. CDR3 sequence (DNA): TGTGCCAGCAGCTACGGGACTAGCGGGGGGTACGAGCAGTACTTC.

The table lists this clone with a few counts. This chain uses TRBV7-9 with TRBJ2-7; tentative D call: TRBD1 (6 bases). V gave up 2 bases and J gave up 1 base, with 18 bases separating them. In germline, CDR1 is SEHNR, CDR2 FQNEAQ (reference sequence). CDR3 length: 17 amino acids. CDR3 bases: TGTGCCAGCAGCTTAAGTCTGGTGGGGGACAAATCCTACGAGCAGTACTTC. Translation gives CASSLSLVGDKSYEQYF.

The chain combines TRBV2 with TRBJ2-5; no definite D call. V lost 3 bases to trimming and J lost 9 bases, with 8 bases between them. Germline V CDR1 and CDR2: SNHLY, FYNNEI. CDR3 size: 11 residues. CDR3 protein: CASSEVGAQYF. CDR3 coding DNA: TGTGCCAGCAGTGAGGTTGGGGCCCAGTACTTC.

V is TRBV19 and J is TRBJ1-3; D remains unclear. CDR3 length: 13 residues. Germline V gene data show CDR1 as LNHDA and CDR2 as SQIVND (reference sequence). The ends were cut back, 5 bases at V and 0 bases at J, with 5 bases in the middle. CDR3 sequence: CASSGSSGNTIYF. The CDR3 DNA is TGTGCCAGTAGTGGATCCTCTGGAAACACCATATATTTT.

V and J are TRBV7-2 and TRBJ1-5, with D hard to call. The CDR3 has 16 amino acids. The V and J ends lost 1 base and 1 base respectively, with 11 bases between them. Germline V lookup: CDR1 SGHTA, CDR2 FQGNSA. In nucleotides, the CDR3 is TGTGCCAGCAGCTTAGAAGGGCAGGTCAGCAATCAGCCCCAGCATTTT. Its translation: CASSLEGQVSNQPQHF.

The CDR3 DNA follows: TGTGCCAGCAGTTTATGGGGAGTAACACAGGGTGAAGCTTTCTTT. It encodes CASSLWGVTQGEAFF. V and J are TRBV27 and TRBJ1-1; possibly TRBD1 for D (6 bases). CDR1 is MNHEY and CDR2 is SMNVEV in the germline V gene (reference sequence). The CDR3 is 15 amino acids. The ends were cut back, 1 base at V and 7 bases at J, with 16 bases in the middle.

Remarks on this clone: Distinct nucleotide sequences in the sample also encode this CDR3. The V gene is TRBV18, the J gene TRBJ2-2; tentatively, D is TRBD2 (5 bases). From germline, CDR1 is KGHSH and CDR2 LQKENI. The CDR3 is 15 amino acids. The V gene lost 5 bases and the J gene lost 2 bases, with 12 bases spanning the gap. The CDR3 bases are TGTGCCAGCTCAAGACAAGGAGGAAACACCGGGGAGCTGTTTTTT. It codes for CASSRQGGNTGELFF.

V is TRBV3-1 (or the pseudogene TRBV3-2) and J is TRBJ1-4; 10 bases line up with TRBD1. Germline V CDR1 and CDR2: LGHDT, YNNKEL (reference sequence). This CDR3 is built from 14 residues. V was pared by 5 bases and J by 7 bases, with 4 bases of the junction left unmatched. The CDR3 sequence: CASSGRDRGEKLFF. In DNA form, the CDR3 reads TGTGCCAGCAGCGGCCGGGACAGGGGTGAAAAACTGTTTTTT.

This chain connects TRBV6-5 to TRBJ1-1; tentatively, D is TRBD1 (6 bases). CDR1 is MNHEY, CDR2 SVGAGI, per germline. This CDR3 is built from 15 residues. V was pared by 6 bases and J by 5 bases, with 19 bases between. CDR3 sequence: CASRSYGGLSTEAFF. CDR3 nucleotide sequence: TGTGCCAGCAGATCATACGGGGGGCTGAGTACTGAAGCTTTCTTT.

The chain combines TRBV30 with TRBJ2-7; maybe TRBD1 (6 bases). There are 11 residues in the CDR3. With 4 bases removed from V and 4 bases from J, the gap between germline ends came to 8 bases. From germline, CDR1 is GTSNPN and CDR2 SVGIG (reference sequence). The CDR3 sequence is CAWTTGYEQYF. In DNA, the CDR3 is TGTGCCTGGACTACAGGGTACGAGCAGTACTTC.

This clone has more than one count but fewer than ten. The rearrangement links TRBV5-5 to TRBJ2-7, with D hard to call. Trimming took 0 bases from V and 0 from J, leaving 4 bases between them. Looked up from germline, CDR1 is SGHKS and CDR2 is YYEKEE (reference sequence). CDR3 length equals 13 residues. The CDR3 here is CASSLGYSYEQYF. As DNA, the CDR3 is TGTGCCAGCAGCTTGGGATACTCCTACGAGCAGTACTTC.

This clone was picked up a small number of times. This rearrangement joins TRBV7-9 to TRBJ2-1; 9 nucleotides line up with TRBD2. Trimming removed 4 bases from V and 5 bases from J; junction bases left unmatched: 3. The germline V gene encodes CDR1 SEHNR and CDR2 FQNEAQ (reference sequence). The CDR3 has 14 residues. CDR3 sequence reads: CASSSASGDNEQFF. CDR3 DNA: TGTGCCAGCAGCTCGGCTAGCGGGGACAATGAGCAGTTCTTC.

This clone was detected once. This chain uses TRBV10-3 with TRBJ1-3; D gene ambiguous. This CDR3 contains 13 residues. Between the trimmed V and J ends, which lost 4 bases and 0 bases, there was a span of 4 bases. Germline V gene data show CDR1 as ENHRY and CDR2 as SYGVKD. In DNA, the CDR3 is TGTGCCATCAGTGGACACTCTGGAAACACCATATATTTT. This codes for CAISGHSGNTIYF.

This clone was observed a single time. The V call is TRBV14, the J call TRBJ1-4; no reliable D call. The CDR3 loop spans 13 amino acids. The germline CDR1 and CDR2 sequences are SGHDN and FVKESK. The germline V and J ends were trimmed by 6 bases and 8 bases, with 13 bases remaining between them. Written as DNA, the CDR3 is TGTGCCAGCAGGTTAAGCGGATCGGAAAAACTGTTTTTT. This encodes CASRLSGSEKLFF. The full variable domain, in which reference TRBV14 and TRBJ1-4 provide the parts outside the CDR3, is EAGVTQFPSHSVIEKGQTVTLRCDPISGHDNLYWYRRVMGKEIKFLLHFVKESKQDESGMPNNRFLAERTGGTYSTLKVQPAELEDSGVYFCASRLSGSEKLFFGSGTQLSVL.

This chain uses TRBV28 with TRBJ1-1, with D tentatively TRBD1 (5 bases). Germline V CDR1 and CDR2: MDHEN, SYDVKM. V dropped 4 bases and J dropped 1 base, with 16 bases sitting between them. This CDR3 has 16 residues. Written as DNA, the CDR3 is TGTGCCAGCAGTTCTCCCGCCGGGACGGAGAACACTGAAGCTTTCTTT. Its protein product is CASSSPAGTENTEAFF.

This chain links TRBV7-3 with TRBJ1-2, with D possibly TRBD1 on 5 matching bases. This CDR3 has 13 residues. Trimming pared 3 bases from V and 8 bases from J, leaving 13 bases between. Per the germline V gene, CDR1 is SGHTA and CDR2 is FQGTGA. Here the CDR3 reads CASSFQGGEGYTF. The CDR3 nucleotides are TGTGCCAGCAGCTTTCAGGGTGGTGAAGGCTACACCTTC.

The rearrangement joins TRBV5-1 to TRBJ1-4; weak D call: TRBD1 (6 bases). Germline assignment: CDR1 SGHRS and CDR2 YFSETQ. Trimming cost V 4 bases and J 1 base, with 8 bases left between them. The CDR3 runs to 14 residues. The CDR3, as DNA: TGCGCCAGCAGCGCGACAGGAACTAATGAAAAACTGTTTTTT. This codes for CASSATGTNEKLFF.

The chain has TRBV24-1 and TRBJ2-5, with D perhaps matching TRBD2 (5 bases). In germline, CDR1 is KGHDR, CDR2 SFDVKD. V was shortened by 3 bases and J by 5 bases, with 12 bases between the two germline ends. This CDR3 has 14 amino acids. For the CDR3, the DNA is TGTGCCACCAGTGATCCAGGTCGGAGGGAGACCCAGTACTTC. Translation: CATSDPGRRETQYF.

This rearrangement joins TRBV5-5 to TRBJ1-2; weak D call: TRBD1 (5 bases). CDR3 length: 15 residues. The germline CDR1 and CDR2 sequences are SGHKS and YYEKEE (reference sequence). Deletions cut 0 bases from V and 3 bases from J, with 12 bases between. CDR3 DNA sequence: TGTGCCAGCAGCTTGGCGGCAGGGTGGGACTATGGCTACACCTTC. This gives the protein CASSLAAGWDYGYTF.

The V gene is TRBV6-1, the J gene TRBJ1-2, with D possibly matching TRBD1 (6 bases). This CDR3 contains 16 residues. V was cut by 3 bases and J by 2 bases, with 16 bases left in between. Looked up from germline, CDR1 is MNHNS and CDR2 is SASEGT. As DNA, the CDR3 is TGTGCCAGCAGTGATCCATACAGGGATGGGAACTATGGCTACACCTTC. Its translation: CASSDPYRDGNYGYTF.

This sequence joins TRBV4-3 and TRBJ2-7; no reliable D call. V shed 3 bases and J shed 9 bases, with 18 bases lying between them. Germline V gives CDR1 LGHNA, CDR2 YSLEER. The CDR3 spans 14 residues. The chain's CDR3 is CASSQKVGDLWQYF. The CDR3 region has the DNA TGCGCCAGCAGCCAGAAAGTTGGGGATTTATGGCAGTACTTC.

This chain uses TRBV2 with TRBJ2-7; a possible D gene is TRBD2 (5 bases). There are 13 residues in the CDR3. With 2 bases removed from V and 3 bases from J, the gap between germline ends came to 8 bases. CDR1 is SNHLY and CDR2 is FYNNEI in the germline V gene. The CDR3 sequence is CASSEMGSYEQYF. The CDR3, as DNA: TGTGCCAGCAGTGAAATGGGGAGCTACGAGCAGTACTTC.

The chain has TRBV2 and TRBJ2-1, with 9 bases identical to TRBD2. V lost 4 bases to trimming and J lost 8 bases; unmatched junction nucleotides: 12. From germline, CDR1 is SNHLY and CDR2 FYNNEI. The CDR3 runs to 16 residues. The CDR3 region has the DNA TGTGCCAGCAGTGCTTTGTCGCGGGGGGGCCTGGATGAGCAGTTCTTC. This codes for CASSALSRGGLDEQFF.